What follows are 15 T cell receptor beta chains derived from one specimen sequenced in a study of human T cells and chemical hapten exposure. Researchers extracted total RNA from unfractionated whole blood. TCRdb reprocessed the 5' RACE reads via MiXCR and lists one record per CDR3 protein. The sample carries approximately 140,000 distinct CDR3 sequences, 3.5% to 5% recorded once. The receptors were gathered from a female donor in good health.

This clonotype was seen repeatedly, ten times or more. CDR3 nucleotides: TGTGCCAGCAGTTACTCACCGAGGAACACTGAAGCTTTCTTT. Its translation is CASSYSPRNTEAFF. The V and J genes are TRBV6-5 and TRBJ1-1; D call uncertain. Trimming pared 0 bases from V and 1 base from J, leaving 6 bases between. The length of the CDR3 is 14 residues. Germline V gene lookup returns CDR1 MNHEY and CDR2 SVGAGI.

This clonotype was counted at least ten times. The V call is TRBV6-6, the J call TRBJ1-6; D uncertain. Germline CDR1 reads MNHNY; CDR2 reads SVGAGI (reference sequence). Trimming shortened V by 0 bases and J by 7 bases, and 16 bases separated the two germline ends. This CDR3 has 17 amino acids. CDR3 bases: TGTGCCAGCAGTTACTCGAGCGGCGGGCAGCTCAATTCACCCCTCCACTTT. Its translation is CASSYSSGGQLNSPLHF.

This clonotype has only a few counts. This rearrangement joins TRBV5-1 to TRBJ2-5; TRBD2 aligns across 8 bases. The CDR3 is 13 residues long. Trimming removed 6 bases from V and 3 bases from J; junction bases left unmatched: 4. CDR1 is SGHRS and CDR2 is YFSETQ in the germline V gene. CDR3 region: CASMRGVEETQYF. The CDR3 coding sequence is TGCGCCAGCATGCGGGGGGTAGAAGAGACCCAGTACTTC.

This clonotype was counted many times. DNA of the CDR3: TGTGCCACCGGTGGAACCCCGAACACCGGGGAGCTGTTTTTT. Amino acids: CATGGTPNTGELFF. The chain is built from TRBV19 and TRBJ2-2; D not resolved. Germline V lookup: CDR1 LNHDA, CDR2 SQIVND (reference sequence). V dropped 10 bases and J dropped 0 bases, with 12 bases sitting between them. The CDR3 length is 14 residues.

CDR3 nucleotide sequence: TGCGCCAGCAGCCGAGAACAGGCCCCCTGGTTCTATGGCTACACCTTC. This sequence encodes CASSREQAPWFYGYTF. The chain employs TRBV4-3 and TRBJ1-2; perhaps TRBD1 as D (5 bases). Germline V gene lookup returns CDR1 LGHNA and CDR2 YSLEER. This CDR3 has 16 residues. V lost 4 bases and J lost 4, with 19 bases in between.

This clonotype was seen at least ten times. This chain links TRBV5-6 with TRBJ1-2; no reliable D call. CDR1 is SGHDT and CDR2 is YYEEEE in the germline V gene. V lost 1 base and J 1 base, leaving 8 bases between the germline ends. The CDR3 contains 14 residues. The CDR3, as DNA: TGTGCCAGCAGCTTGCGAACTATTAACTATGGCTACACCTTC. Protein: CASSLRTINYGYTF.

This clonotype has a count of ten or more. The chain joins TRBV4-2 to TRBJ2-7; D could derive from TRBD1 or TRBD2 (5 bases each). V lost 1 base to trimming and J lost 6 bases, with 13 bases between them. Looked up from germline, CDR1 is LGHNA and CDR2 is YNFKEQ. CDR3 length equals 14 residues. In DNA form, the CDR3 reads TGTGCCAGCAGCCAAGCCGGGACCTTTGGCGAGCAGTACTTC. Protein product: CASSQAGTFGEQYF.

This clonotype has ten or more counts. The chain joins TRBV5-1 to TRBJ2-6, with 7 bases lining up with TRBD2. The trim removed 4 bases at V and 2 bases at J, leaving 3 bases unmatched. From germline, CDR1 is SGHRS and CDR2 YFSETQ. This CDR3 region has 15 residues. The CDR3 sequence is CASSPRGTGANVLTF. The CDR3 coding sequence is TGCGCCAGCAGCCCGCGGGGGACTGGGGCCAACGTCCTGACTTTC.

This chain joins TRBV12-3 or TRBV12-4 and TRBJ1-2; 8 bases are a match to TRBD1. The junction had 8 bases not matched to a gene; V was cut back by 4 bases and J by 7 bases. The CDR3 length is 14 residues. The CDR3 DNA follows: TGTGCCAGCAGTTACAGGACAGGGATAGGTGGCTACACCTTC. Encoded protein: CASSYRTGIGGYTF.

This clonotype was seen many times. The chain combines TRBV9 with TRBJ2-1; the D is unclear. The CDR3 contains 15 residues. Trimming removed 4 bases from V and 0 bases from J, with 11 bases in between. Germline CDR1 reads SGDLS; CDR2 reads YYNGEE. The CDR3 here is CASSLTPSSYNEQFF. CDR3 coding DNA: TGTGCCAGCAGCCTTACCCCGAGCTCCTACAATGAGCAGTTCTTC.

The chain recombines TRBV28 with TRBJ1-1, with a possible D match to TRBD1 (5 bases). V dropped 7 bases and J dropped 5 bases, with 17 bases sitting between them. CDR3 length equals 14 residues. CDR1 is MDHEN, CDR2 SYDVKM, per germline. The CDR3 nucleotides are TGTGCCAGCACCCCCCCCTCAGGGCGAACTGAAGCTTTCTTT. This translates into CASTPPSGRTEAFF.

Ten or more counts support this clonotype. The chain recombines TRBV10-3 with TRBJ2-3; D gene unclear. The germline V gene encodes CDR1 ENHRY and CDR2 SYGVKD. Trimming pared 3 bases from V and 3 bases from J, leaving 4 bases between. This CDR3 is built from 12 residues. For the CDR3, the DNA is TGTGCCATCAGTGATCGGACAGATACGCAGTATTTT. It yields the protein CAISDRTDTQYF.

The V and J genes are TRBV7-2 and TRBJ1-1, with no clear D. CDR1 is SGHTA, CDR2 FQGNSA, per germline. V dropped 4 bases and J dropped 3 bases, with 9 bases sitting between them. The CDR3 loop spans 13 amino acids. The CDR3, as DNA: TGTGCCAGCAGCTCGGACCGAGACACTGAAGCTTTCTTT. Translated, it gives CASSSDRDTEAFF.

This clonotype was seen many times. The chain recombines TRBV7-9 with TRBJ1-1; 7 nucleotides match TRBD1. The CDR3 has 17 residues. With 4 bases clipped from V and 4 bases from J, the junction kept 15 bases outside the gene matches. Germline loops: CDR1 SEHNR, CDR2 FQNEAQ (reference sequence). The CDR3 loop reads CASSWATGRVEVTEAFF. The CDR3 nucleotides read TGTGCCAGCAGCTGGGCGACAGGGCGGGTAGAAGTCACTGAAGCTTTCTTT.

This clonotype was observed at least ten times. The chain recombines TRBV4-2 with TRBJ2-2; no clear D gene. V was clipped by 4 bases and J by 6 bases, with 12 bases between them. Germline assignment: CDR1 LGHNA and CDR2 YNFKEQ. This CDR3 spans 14 amino acids. The chain's CDR3 is CASSPRHGAGELFF. The CDR3 DNA follows: TGTGCCAGCAGCCCCCGGCACGGCGCCGGGGAGCTGTTTTTT.